Following are 18 T cell receptor beta chains from one sample sequenced in a study of T cell responses to AZD1222 COVID-19 vaccine. Only in-frame clones appear in the TCRdb table, and some are missing; sequencing was by immunoSEQ multiplex PCR. The sample carries more than 85,000 clones, roughly nine tenths recorded once. The material sequenced was peripheral blood, taken on day 0 of AZD1222 vaccination. The receptors originated from an adult in good health.

This clone was seen a few times. The J gene is TRBJ1-2, the V gene TRBV10-3; unclear D gene. Germline V gene data show CDR1 as ENHRY and CDR2 as SYGVKD. The CDR3 is 13 amino acids. V was trimmed by 0 bases and J by 6 bases, leaving 8 bases between them. This CDR3 is CAISESSQHGYTF. The DNA of the CDR3 is TGTGCCATCAGTGAGTCGTCACAACATGGCTACACCTTC.

Regarding this clone: An end of the junction differs from the germline gene, which may be a read error. The chain carries TRBV3-1 (or the pseudogene TRBV3-2) and TRBJ2-4; a possible D gene is TRBD1 (6 bases). Germline loops: CDR1 LGHDT, CDR2 YNNKEL (reference sequence). The CDR3 has 13 residues. CDR3 loop: CASSPLDTGTINF. Written as DNA, the CDR3 is TGTGCCAGCAGCCCCTTAGACACCGGGACAATAAACTTC.

The chain is built from TRBV12-3 or TRBV12-4 and TRBJ1-5; D gene unclear. This CDR3 spans 13 amino acids. Trimming left V 3 bases short and J 4 bases short, with 7 bases between. The CDR3, as DNA: TGTGCCAGCAGTTTGGAGGCTAATCAGCCCCAGCATTTT. This translates into CASSLEANQPQHF.

The chain links TRBV27 to TRBJ1-2; tentatively, D is TRBD1 (5 bases). The germline gives CDR1 MNHEY, CDR2 SMNVEV (reference sequence). The CDR3 contains 13 residues. Trimming removed 5 bases from V and 5 bases from J, with 12 bases in between. CDR3 loop: CASSPQAGYGYTF. The CDR3 nucleotides are TGTGCCAGCAGTCCTCAGGCAGGGTATGGCTACACCTTC.

The chain links TRBV19 to TRBJ1-5; D may be TRBD1 (5 bases). The V end was cut by 9 bases, the J end by 7 bases, with 16 bases between. The germline V gene encodes CDR1 LNHDA and CDR2 SQIVND (reference sequence). This CDR3 spans 13 amino acids. This CDR3 is CASLGGFEQPQHF. The CDR3 nucleotides are TGTGCCAGCCTGGGGGGGTTCGAACAGCCCCAGCATTTT.

About this clone: Given a much more abundant clone one base away, this may be a read error. The chain employs TRBV18 and TRBJ2-7; 8 bases map to TRBD1. Unmatched junction bases numbered 11, after V lost 2 bases and J lost 5 bases. The CDR3 sequence is 16 residues long. CDR1 is KGHSH, CDR2 LQKENI, per germline. This CDR3 is CASSPFGQGGRDEQYF. The DNA of the CDR3 is TGTGCCAGCTCACCATTCGGACAGGGCGGAAGGGACGAGCAGTACTTC.

This rearrangement joins TRBV6-5 to TRBJ1-2, with TRBD1 as a possible D gene (5 bases). CDR3 length: 12 residues. V lost 6 bases and J lost 4, with 9 bases in between. Germline V gives CDR1 MNHEY, CDR2 SVGAGI. In DNA, the CDR3 is TGTGCCAGCAGGGGGACGGTCTATGGCTACACCTTC. As protein: CASRGTVYGYTF.

The chain has TRBV4-2 and TRBJ1-5; TRBD1 matches 7 bases. Germline values: CDR1 LGHNA, CDR2 YNFKEQ. The CDR3 length is 15 residues. Trimming at V came to 1 base and at J to 6 bases, leaving 6 bases not matched to a gene. The CDR3 region is CASSQATGDRQPQHF. CDR3 nucleotides: TGTGCCAGCAGCCAAGCCACAGGGGACCGTCAGCCCCAGCATTTT.

V and J are TRBV21-1 and TRBJ1-1; TRBD1 is taken as the D call from the table, unchecked against the DNA. TRBV21-1 is a pseudogene segment. This CDR3 comprises 18 residues. The CDR3, as DNA: TGTGCCAGCAGCGGACCCGACAGGGTGCCCTTTATGAACACTGAAGCTTTCTTT. Its protein product is CASSGPDRVPFMNTEAFF.

This sequence joins TRBV28 and TRBJ1-2; 8 bases fit TRBD1. CDR1 is MDHEN, CDR2 SYDVKM, per germline. The CDR3 has 14 amino acids. Trimming removed 5 bases from V and 3 bases from J; junction bases left unmatched: 5. The CDR3 DNA sequence: TGTGCCAGCAGTCTTGACAGGGGCCACTATGGCTACACCTTC. Amino acids: CASSLDRGHYGYTF.

The chain employs TRBV24-1 and TRBJ1-5; D uncertain. Germline loops: CDR1 KGHDR, CDR2 SFDVKD. The V and J ends lost 7 bases and 0 bases respectively, with 9 bases between them. CDR3 size: 14 residues. CDR3 residues: CATSRDGSNQPQHF. CDR3 bases: TGTGCCACCAGCAGAGACGGTAGCAATCAGCCCCAGCATTTT.

V is TRBV7-2 and J is TRBJ2-5; D gene unclear. Trimming removed 5 bases at V and 1 base at J, with 8 bases between. This CDR3 comprises 13 residues. Germline V gene lookup returns CDR1 SGHTA and CDR2 FQGNSA. CDR3 sequence: CASSQEIQETQYF. CDR3 in DNA: TGTGCCAGCAGCCAAGAAATCCAAGAGACCCAGTACTTC.

J is TRBJ2-4 and V is TRBV21-1; the D call TRBD2 from the table was never checked on the DNA. TRBV21-1 constitutes a pseudogene. The CDR3 is 19 amino acids. CDR3 protein: CASSKAREVAREAKNIQYF. The CDR3 DNA follows: TGTGCCAGCAGCAAAGCGCGGGAGGTAGCACGGGAGGCCAAAAACATTCAGTACTTC.

This clone came up once. The chain is built from TRBV7-2 and TRBJ2-7; a weak D match, TRBD2 (5 bases). The CDR3 loop spans 12 amino acids. Deletions cut 7 bases from V and 5 bases from J, with 12 bases between. CDR1 is SGHTA and CDR2 is FQGNSA in the germline V gene. The CDR3 loop reads CASTARGDEQYF. The CDR3 DNA is TGTGCCAGCACCGCCCGGGGAGACGAGCAGTACTTC.

This chain uses TRBV4-3 with TRBJ2-5, with D perhaps matching TRBD2 (5 bases). Germline values: CDR1 LGHNA, CDR2 YSLEER. The CDR3 sequence is 16 residues long. With 0 bases removed from V and 5 bases from J, the gap between germline ends came to 16 bases. The CDR3 DNA sequence: TGCGCCAGCAGCCAAGATTGGGCTTCACCGGGGGAGACCCAGTACTTC. Amino acids: CASSQDWASPGETQYF.

The chain carries TRBV9 and TRBJ2-1; TRBD2 matches at 10 bases. Germline V gene lookup returns CDR1 SGDLS and CDR2 YYNGEE. This CDR3 has 15 amino acids. The J segment lost 4 bases and the V segment lost 3 bases, leaving 4 bases of the junction unmatched. This CDR3 is CASSETSGDYNEQFF. The CDR3 coding sequence is TGTGCCAGCAGCGAAACTAGCGGGGATTACAATGAGCAGTTCTTC.

This rearrangement joins TRBV10-3 to TRBJ1-2; 7 bases match TRBD1. Germline CDR1 ENHRY, CDR2 SYGVKD. The CDR3 covers 16 residues. With V trimmed by 7 bases and J by 0 bases, 11 bases remained unmatched. This chain's CDR3 is CAITDRDGLANYGYTF. The CDR3, as DNA: TGTGCCATCACAGACAGGGACGGCTTGGCTAACTATGGCTACACCTTC.

The chain uses TRBV14 and TRBJ1-1; 8 positions agree with TRBD1. The junction had 8 bases not matched to a gene; V was cut back by 0 bases and J by 2 bases. Germline CDR1 is SGHDN and CDR2 is FVKESK. The length of the CDR3 is 17 residues. CDR3 in amino acids: CASSQDRTGGFNTEAFF. Here the CDR3 DNA reads TGTGCCAGCAGCCAAGATAGAACAGGGGGGTTCAACACTGAAGCTTTCTTT.